Below, 14 T cell receptor beta chains from the same sample are listed, as sequenced in a study of T-cell reconstitution after alpha-beta-depleted transplantation in children. Preparing the TCRbeta library involved the use of unique molecular identifiers. TCRdb fed the PCR reads into MiXCR, producing one record per CDR3 protein. The sample yields over 300,000 distinct CDR3 sequences, around a tenth seen once. The sequences come from PBMCs from the stem cell graft donor, collected from the stem cell graft. The source of these receptors is a human donor who donated a stem cell graft to a child with acute lymphoblastic leukemia.

This clonotype was detected only a few times. The chain joins TRBV20-1 to TRBJ1-2; D is uncertain. Germline loops: CDR1 DFQATT, CDR2 SNEGSKA (reference sequence). The CDR3 sequence is 13 residues long. The germline V and J ends were trimmed by 2 bases and 8 bases, with 15 bases remaining between them. The DNA of the CDR3 is TGCAGTGCTAGAAAGGACCTTCAGACGGGCTACACCTTC. This sequence encodes CSARKDLQTGYTF.

The chain recombines TRBV19 with TRBJ2-1; 8 bases match TRBD1. Losses at the gene ends were 11 bases for V and 8 bases for J; bases not matched to a gene: 14. This CDR3 has 14 residues. Germline values: CDR1 LNHDA, CDR2 SQIVND (reference sequence). The CDR3 nucleotides are TGTGCCGGTCCTGACAGGGGACATCGGGATGAGCAGTTCTTC. It specifies CAGPDRGHRDEQFF. The full variable domain, rest sourced from reference TRBV19 and TRBJ2-1, is DGGITQSPKYLFRKEGQNVTLSCEQNLNHDAMYWYRQDPGQGLRLIYYSQIVNDFQKGDIAEGYSVSREKKESFPLTVTSAQKNPTAFYLCAGPDRGHRDEQFFGPGTRLTVL.

The chain combines TRBV20-1 with TRBJ1-5; the D gene is possibly TRBD1 (6 bases). The V gene lost 4 bases and the J gene lost 5 bases, with 12 bases spanning the gap. The CDR3 covers 13 residues. Germline V lookup: CDR1 DFQATT, CDR2 SNEGSKA (reference sequence). CDR3 sequence: CSAKGQSHQPQHF. The DNA of the CDR3 is TGCAGTGCTAAAGGACAGAGCCATCAGCCCCAGCATTTT.

This clonotype was detected only a few times. The rearrangement uses TRBV9 and TRBJ2-3, with 10 bases fitting TRBD2. This CDR3 comprises 15 residues. Losses at the gene ends were 4 bases for V and 4 bases for J; bases not matched to a gene: 6. Germline V gene sequence: CDR1 SGDLS, CDR2 YYNGEE. The CDR3: CASSHSGRASDTQYF. The CDR3 region has the DNA TGTGCCAGCAGCCACAGCGGGAGGGCATCAGATACGCAGTATTTT.

This clonotype was seen ten or more times. V and J are TRBV18 and TRBJ1-5, with 8 bases matching TRBD1. J was trimmed by 5 bases and V by 3 bases; bases with no gene match: 3. This CDR3 is 14 amino acids long. Germline lookup yields CDR1 KGHSH and CDR2 LQKENI. The CDR3 DNA reads as TGTGCCAGCTCACCCGGGACAGGTGATCAGCCCCAGCATTTT. It is translated as CASSPGTGDQPQHF.

The V call is TRBV3-1, the J call TRBJ2-7; D is unresolved. The germline V gene has CDR1 LGHDT and CDR2 YNNKEL (reference sequence). The V end lost 0 bases, the J end lost 1 base, and 1 base lay between the germline ends. This CDR3 is built from 12 residues. CDR3 DNA sequence: TGTGCCAGCAGCCAAGAATCCTACGAGCAGTACTTC. Translating it yields CASSQESYEQYF.

This clonotype was detected only a few times. The rearrangement links TRBV27 to TRBJ1-2, with 11 bases matching TRBD1. V shed 3 bases and J 3 bases; nucleotides not matched to a gene: 3. The CDR3 is 15 amino acids. Germline CDR1 MNHEY, CDR2 SMNVEV (reference sequence). CDR3 amino acids: CASSFGQGAHYGYTF. The CDR3 coding sequence is TGTGCCAGCAGTTTTGGACAGGGGGCACACTATGGCTACACCTTC.

Only a few counts were recorded for this clonotype. Compared with germline, one end of the junction differs, possibly owing to a read error. This chain joins TRBV11-2 and TRBJ2-3; D gene unclear. Germline V gene lookup returns CDR1 SGHAT and CDR2 FQNNGV. This CDR3 has 13 amino acids. The CDR3 nucleotides read TGTGCCAGCAGCCTAGAGATGGCAGATACGCAGTATTTT. It yields the protein CASSLEMADTQYF.

In nucleotides, the CDR3 is TGTGCCAGCAGCCAGGTCCCGGGCTTAAACATTCAGTACTTC. Residues: CASSQVPGLNIQYF. This chain links TRBV7-9 with TRBJ2-4; D is ambiguous. Trimming left V 5 bases short and J 6 bases short, with 14 bases between. Germline assignment: CDR1 SEHNR and CDR2 FQNEAQ (reference sequence). This CDR3 is built from 14 residues. Full variable domain (outside the CDR3, taken from reference TRBV7-9 and TRBJ2-4): DTGVSQNPRHKITKRGQNVTFRCDPISEHNRLYWYRQTLGQGPEFLTYFQNEAQLEKSRLLSDRFSAERPKGSFSTLEIQRTEQGDSAMYLCASSQVPGLNIQYFGAGTRLSVL.

The chain joins TRBV5-1 to TRBJ2-2; 7 bases are shared with TRBD1. Germline CDR1 reads SGHRS; CDR2 reads YFSETQ. The CDR3 contains 16 residues. After removal of 1 base from V and 1 base from J, the junction contained 4 bases not matched to a gene. The CDR3 DNA reads TGCGCCAGCAGCTTGATCGGGACAGAGAACACCGGGGAGCTGTTTTTT. It encodes CASSLIGTENTGELFF.

The chain is built from TRBV28 and TRBJ2-7; D might be TRBD1 (7 bases). Germline CDR1 MDHEN, CDR2 SYDVKM. The ends were cut back, 5 bases at V and 5 bases at J, with 13 bases in the middle. This CDR3 spans 13 amino acids. For the CDR3, the DNA is TGTGCCAGCAGTCCCGACAGGGAGGACGAGCAGTACTTC. Translated, it gives CASSPDREDEQYF.

This clonotype occurred many times. The rearrangement links TRBV7-3 to TRBJ2-3; D not resolved. V gave up 5 bases and J gave up 4 bases, with 10 bases separating them. Germline CDR1 and CDR2: SGHTA and FQGTGA. There are 13 residues in the CDR3. The CDR3 spells CASSPPSADTQYF. The CDR3 nucleotides read TGTGCCAGCAGCCCCCCTTCCGCAGATACGCAGTATTTT.

This clonotype was observed a few times. The V and J genes are TRBV7-9 and TRBJ2-3; D remains ambiguous. The CDR3 extends over 12 amino acids. Germline V gives CDR1 SEHNR, CDR2 FQNEAQ (reference sequence). V was pared by 5 bases and J by 5 bases, with 8 bases between. The CDR3 region has the DNA TGTGCCAGCAGCCTAACGGGAGATACGCAGTATTTT. It encodes CASSLTGDTQYF.

This clonotype was counted many times. The J gene is TRBJ2-5, the V gene TRBV12-3 or TRBV12-4, with 10 bases aligning to TRBD2. The CDR3 consists of 15 residues. V gave up 5 bases and J gave up 1 base; unmatched junction bases: 4. CDR3 in DNA: TGTGCCAGCAGTACCCCTAGCGGGGGCCAAGAGACCCAGTACTTC. The encoded protein is CASSTPSGGQETQYF.